These 20 T cell receptor beta chains were sequenced from one sample in a study of OX40 agonist ivuxolimab in advanced cancers. Library generation was performed with the immunoSEQ multiplex PCR assay. TCRdb re-hosts the immuneACCESS table, in-frame sequences only. Its copies lack some clones; in the studies checked, an unresolved V gene accounts for under half of them, and the cause for the rest is not known. The table for this sample lists tens of thousands of clones; over 80% of them were counted only once. The ten biggest clones cover about 2.7% of the sample. The sequences come from CD4+ or CD8+ T cells sorted from blood, collected in a trial of the OX40 agonist ivuxolimab. The receptor set was obtained from an adult with an advanced solid tumor such as melanoma, head and neck, liver or kidney cancer.

V usage is TRBV2 and J usage is TRBJ2-2, with 8 positions matching TRBD1. Germline V gene sequence: CDR1 SNHLY, CDR2 FYNNEI. This CDR3 is 14 amino acids long. The V segment lost 3 bases and the J segment 7 bases; nucleotides outside the gene matches: 4. The CDR3 loop is CASSDRGRVGELFF. DNA for the CDR3: TGTGCCAGCAGTGACAGGGGGCGAGTCGGGGAGCTGTTTTTT.

This clone appeared a single time. The rearrangement uses TRBV30 and TRBJ1-5, with a weak D call TRBD1 (6 bases). The CDR3 sequence is 15 residues long. Germline V gives CDR1 GTSNPN, CDR2 SVGIG (reference sequence). V was trimmed by 2 bases and J by 7 bases, leaving 18 bases between them. CDR3 region: CAWSSKLTGYQPQHF. The CDR3 nucleotides are TGTGCCTGGAGTTCCAAACTCACAGGGTACCAGCCCCAGCATTTT.

The rearrangement links TRBV6-6 to TRBJ1-1; D unresolved. CDR1 MNHNY and CDR2 SVGAGI come from the germline V gene (reference sequence). The CDR3 is 14 amino acids. Trimming took 0 bases from V and 9 from J, leaving 14 bases between them. The CDR3 region has the DNA TGTGCCAGCAGTTACTCGACGGGCCCCCCGCAAGCTTTCTTT. As protein: CASSYSTGPPQAFF.

The gene calls are TRBV7-9 and TRBJ2-1; D gene ambiguous. CDR1 is SEHNR and CDR2 is FQNEAQ in the germline V gene (reference sequence). This CDR3 has 15 amino acids. Trimming pared 5 bases from V and 4 bases from J, leaving 15 bases between. The CDR3 loop reads CASSLLTFRYNEQFF. The CDR3 DNA follows: TGTGCCAGCAGCCTTTTGACTTTCCGATACAATGAGCAGTTCTTC.

J is TRBJ1-5 and V is TRBV6-5; 8 bases are a match to TRBD1. Germline V lookup: CDR1 MNHEY, CDR2 SVGAGI. The J segment lost 0 bases and the V segment lost 6 bases, leaving 4 bases of the junction unmatched. CDR3 size: 15 residues. The CDR3 region is CASRRDRNSNQPQHF. CDR3 nucleotides: TGTGCCAGCAGACGGGACAGGAATAGCAATCAGCCCCAGCATTTT.

Here the CDR3 DNA reads TGTGCCAGCAGCCAATTGTCGCTAGCGAACACCGGGGAGCTGTTTTTT. Its protein is CASSQLSLANTGELFF. V usage is TRBV16 and J usage is TRBJ2-2; the D is unclear. The CDR3 is 16 amino acids. Germline CDR1 and CDR2: KGHSY and FQNENV. V was pared by 1 base and J by 0 bases, with 9 bases between.

This clone was observed once. The chain couples TRBV5-6 to TRBJ1-3; tentatively, D is TRBD1 (5 bases). Trimming took off 0 bases at V and 1 base at J, with 17 bases between the two ends. The CDR3 is 18 residues long. Germline CDR1 SGHDT, CDR2 YYEEEE. CDR3 in amino acids: CASSLEIIGRESGNTIYF. In nucleotides, the CDR3 is TGTGCCAGCAGCTTGGAGATTATTGGCAGGGAGTCTGGAAACACCATATATTTT.

The V call is TRBV20-1, the J call TRBJ2-3, with D hard to call. This CDR3 comprises 11 residues. Germline V gene data show CDR1 as DFQATT and CDR2 as SNEGSKA (reference sequence). CDR3 sequence reads: CSAPWADTQYF. The CDR3 DNA follows: TGCAGCGCCCCATGGGCAGATACGCAGTATTTT.

The chain employs TRBV30 and TRBJ1-2; D uncertain. The length of the CDR3 is 12 residues. Per germline, CDR1 GTSNPN and CDR2 SVGIG (reference sequence). V gave up 0 bases and J gave up 3 bases, with 5 bases separating them. This CDR3 reads CAWSVNDYGYTF. The DNA for the CDR3 is TGTGCCTGGAGTGTAAATGACTATGGCTACACCTTC.

This chain links TRBV25-1 with TRBJ2-5; 11 bases align to TRBD2. Germline V lookup: CDR1 MGHDK, CDR2 SYGVNS. V shed 2 bases and J 3 bases; nucleotides not matched to a gene: 5. This CDR3 has 16 amino acids. The CDR3 sequence is CASSEISGRAEETQYF. CDR3 nucleotide sequence: TGTGCCAGCAGTGAAATTAGCGGGAGGGCAGAAGAGACCCAGTACTTC.

The V call is TRBV4-1, the J call TRBJ2-1, with D unresolved. The germline CDR1 and CDR2 sequences are MGHRA and YSYEKL. V was shortened by 3 bases and J by 0 bases, with 15 bases between the two germline ends. The CDR3 spans 17 residues. Here the CDR3 reads CASSHPLGMSSYNEQFF. In DNA, the CDR3 is TGCGCCAGCAGCCACCCACTGGGGATGAGCTCCTACAATGAGCAGTTCTTC.

This rearrangement joins TRBV5-6 to TRBJ2-7; D is perhaps TRBD1 (5 bases). Germline V gene sequence: CDR1 SGHDT, CDR2 YYEEEE. The CDR3 length is 12 residues. The ends were cut back, 3 bases at V and 4 bases at J, with 8 bases in the middle. CDR3 in DNA: TGTGCCAGCAGCTATGACAGATACGAGCAGTACTTC. Residues: CASSYDRYEQYF.

The chain uses TRBV7-3 and TRBJ1-1, with D uncertain. V was cut by 4 bases and J by 3 bases, with 12 bases left in between. Looked up from germline, CDR1 is SGHTA and CDR2 is FQGTGA. CDR3 length: 14 amino acids. The CDR3 loop reads CASSSFLRDTEAFF. The CDR3 DNA is TGTGCCAGCAGCTCCTTTCTGCGGGACACTGAAGCTTTCTTT.

This clone was observed a few times. CDR3 DNA: TGTGCCAGCAGTTACCGGGTGGGCGATACGCAGTATTTT. Protein: CASSYRVGDTQYF. The rearrangement links TRBV6-5 to TRBJ2-3; no clear D. CDR3 length: 13 residues. With 2 bases removed from V and 6 bases from J, the gap between germline ends came to 9 bases. Germline V gene lookup returns CDR1 MNHEY and CDR2 SVGAGI.

V and J are TRBV5-6 and TRBJ2-2; D is unclear. Trimming pared 5 bases from V and 1 base from J, leaving 15 bases between. Germline V CDR1 and CDR2: SGHDT, YYEEEE. The CDR3 extends over 16 amino acids. The CDR3 sequence is CASSSYPAGNTGELFF. The CDR3, as DNA: TGTGCCAGCAGTTCCTACCCGGCTGGGAACACCGGGGAGCTGTTTTTT.

The chain combines TRBV5-1 with TRBJ2-7; D may correspond to TRBD1 or TRBD2 (6 bases each). CDR1 and CDR2 (germline): SGHRS, YFSETQ. The CDR3 loop spans 16 amino acids. The V end was cut by 4 bases, the J end by 0 bases, with 17 bases between. CDR3 amino acids: CASSESGALGSYEQYF. Written as DNA, the CDR3 is TGCGCCAGCAGCGAGTCGGGGGCTTTGGGCTCCTACGAGCAGTACTTC. Full variable domain (missing parts from reference TRBV5-1 and TRBJ2-7): KAGVTQTPRYLIKTRGQQVTLSCSPISGHRSVSWYQQTPGQGLQFLFEYFSETQRNKGNFPGRFSGRQFSNSRSEMNVSTLELGDSALYLCASSESGALGSYEQYFGPGTRLTVT.

V and J are TRBV5-1 and TRBJ2-5, with 8 bases aligning to TRBD2. The J call is uncertain, as TRBJ2-7 better fits the DNA end. CDR1 and CDR2 (germline): SGHRS, YFSETQ. This CDR3 has 15 amino acids. The CDR3 nucleotides are TGCGCCAGCAGCTCCGGGAGGGCGGGGATCTACGAGCAGTACTTC. Protein product: CASSSGRAGIYEQYF.

This chain uses TRBV27 with TRBJ1-4; possible D gene TRBD1, 6 bases. This CDR3 region has 14 residues. Trimming pared 5 bases from V and 4 bases from J, leaving 11 bases between. Germline CDR1 and CDR2: MNHEY and SMNVEV (reference sequence). CDR3 bases: TGTGCCAGCAGTCAACAGGGTAGTAATGAAAAACTGTTTTTT. This gives the protein CASSQQGSNEKLFF.

In DNA, the CDR3 is TGTGCCAGCAGCGTCGGGGTAGCGGCCTCCTACGAGCAGTACTTC. It is translated as CASSVGVAASYEQYF. The V call is TRBV9, the J call TRBJ2-7; D is perhaps TRBD2 (6 bases). Looked up from germline, CDR1 is SGDLS and CDR2 is YYNGEE. The CDR3 runs 15 residues. Deletions cut 2 bases from V and 0 bases from J, with 12 bases between.

The V call is TRBV18, the J call TRBJ2-5; D remains ambiguous. The CDR3 has 16 amino acids. The germline CDR1 and CDR2 sequences are KGHSH and LQKENI. V was shortened by 0 bases and J by 1 base, with 12 bases between the two germline ends. The CDR3 DNA sequence: TGTGCCAGCTCACCACCGTCAGTAGACTTCCAAGAGACCCAGTACTTC. It codes for CASSPPSVDFQETQYF.